The sequence of this T cell receptor beta chain was determined in a study of blood T cell repertoires in COVID-19. Study at large: Some COVID-19 samples were acute and others convalescent; all came from the United States, Italy and Spain.

This CDR3 has 14 residues. V lost 0 bases to trimming and J lost 6 bases, with 12 bases between them. CDR1 is SGHAT, CDR2 FQNNGV, per germline. Methods used by the authors: Amplifying reference gene primers gave estimates of nucleated cell counts. Profiled with immunoSEQ multiplex PCR; TCRdb holds only in-frame clones, not every one. That table furnishes V, J and clone size, whereas the DNA furnished D and trimming. The sample yields more than 20,000 clones, around 90% seen once. The sequence was obtained from a man in his 70s with acute or convalescent COVID-19. The sample comprised peripheral blood. The chain is built from TRBV11-2 and TRBJ2-7; D perhaps matches TRBD2 (5 bases). The CDR3 protein is CASSLERRSGEQYF. CDR3 DNA sequence: TGTGCCAGCAGCTTAGAACGCAGGAGCGGCGAGCAGTACTTC.